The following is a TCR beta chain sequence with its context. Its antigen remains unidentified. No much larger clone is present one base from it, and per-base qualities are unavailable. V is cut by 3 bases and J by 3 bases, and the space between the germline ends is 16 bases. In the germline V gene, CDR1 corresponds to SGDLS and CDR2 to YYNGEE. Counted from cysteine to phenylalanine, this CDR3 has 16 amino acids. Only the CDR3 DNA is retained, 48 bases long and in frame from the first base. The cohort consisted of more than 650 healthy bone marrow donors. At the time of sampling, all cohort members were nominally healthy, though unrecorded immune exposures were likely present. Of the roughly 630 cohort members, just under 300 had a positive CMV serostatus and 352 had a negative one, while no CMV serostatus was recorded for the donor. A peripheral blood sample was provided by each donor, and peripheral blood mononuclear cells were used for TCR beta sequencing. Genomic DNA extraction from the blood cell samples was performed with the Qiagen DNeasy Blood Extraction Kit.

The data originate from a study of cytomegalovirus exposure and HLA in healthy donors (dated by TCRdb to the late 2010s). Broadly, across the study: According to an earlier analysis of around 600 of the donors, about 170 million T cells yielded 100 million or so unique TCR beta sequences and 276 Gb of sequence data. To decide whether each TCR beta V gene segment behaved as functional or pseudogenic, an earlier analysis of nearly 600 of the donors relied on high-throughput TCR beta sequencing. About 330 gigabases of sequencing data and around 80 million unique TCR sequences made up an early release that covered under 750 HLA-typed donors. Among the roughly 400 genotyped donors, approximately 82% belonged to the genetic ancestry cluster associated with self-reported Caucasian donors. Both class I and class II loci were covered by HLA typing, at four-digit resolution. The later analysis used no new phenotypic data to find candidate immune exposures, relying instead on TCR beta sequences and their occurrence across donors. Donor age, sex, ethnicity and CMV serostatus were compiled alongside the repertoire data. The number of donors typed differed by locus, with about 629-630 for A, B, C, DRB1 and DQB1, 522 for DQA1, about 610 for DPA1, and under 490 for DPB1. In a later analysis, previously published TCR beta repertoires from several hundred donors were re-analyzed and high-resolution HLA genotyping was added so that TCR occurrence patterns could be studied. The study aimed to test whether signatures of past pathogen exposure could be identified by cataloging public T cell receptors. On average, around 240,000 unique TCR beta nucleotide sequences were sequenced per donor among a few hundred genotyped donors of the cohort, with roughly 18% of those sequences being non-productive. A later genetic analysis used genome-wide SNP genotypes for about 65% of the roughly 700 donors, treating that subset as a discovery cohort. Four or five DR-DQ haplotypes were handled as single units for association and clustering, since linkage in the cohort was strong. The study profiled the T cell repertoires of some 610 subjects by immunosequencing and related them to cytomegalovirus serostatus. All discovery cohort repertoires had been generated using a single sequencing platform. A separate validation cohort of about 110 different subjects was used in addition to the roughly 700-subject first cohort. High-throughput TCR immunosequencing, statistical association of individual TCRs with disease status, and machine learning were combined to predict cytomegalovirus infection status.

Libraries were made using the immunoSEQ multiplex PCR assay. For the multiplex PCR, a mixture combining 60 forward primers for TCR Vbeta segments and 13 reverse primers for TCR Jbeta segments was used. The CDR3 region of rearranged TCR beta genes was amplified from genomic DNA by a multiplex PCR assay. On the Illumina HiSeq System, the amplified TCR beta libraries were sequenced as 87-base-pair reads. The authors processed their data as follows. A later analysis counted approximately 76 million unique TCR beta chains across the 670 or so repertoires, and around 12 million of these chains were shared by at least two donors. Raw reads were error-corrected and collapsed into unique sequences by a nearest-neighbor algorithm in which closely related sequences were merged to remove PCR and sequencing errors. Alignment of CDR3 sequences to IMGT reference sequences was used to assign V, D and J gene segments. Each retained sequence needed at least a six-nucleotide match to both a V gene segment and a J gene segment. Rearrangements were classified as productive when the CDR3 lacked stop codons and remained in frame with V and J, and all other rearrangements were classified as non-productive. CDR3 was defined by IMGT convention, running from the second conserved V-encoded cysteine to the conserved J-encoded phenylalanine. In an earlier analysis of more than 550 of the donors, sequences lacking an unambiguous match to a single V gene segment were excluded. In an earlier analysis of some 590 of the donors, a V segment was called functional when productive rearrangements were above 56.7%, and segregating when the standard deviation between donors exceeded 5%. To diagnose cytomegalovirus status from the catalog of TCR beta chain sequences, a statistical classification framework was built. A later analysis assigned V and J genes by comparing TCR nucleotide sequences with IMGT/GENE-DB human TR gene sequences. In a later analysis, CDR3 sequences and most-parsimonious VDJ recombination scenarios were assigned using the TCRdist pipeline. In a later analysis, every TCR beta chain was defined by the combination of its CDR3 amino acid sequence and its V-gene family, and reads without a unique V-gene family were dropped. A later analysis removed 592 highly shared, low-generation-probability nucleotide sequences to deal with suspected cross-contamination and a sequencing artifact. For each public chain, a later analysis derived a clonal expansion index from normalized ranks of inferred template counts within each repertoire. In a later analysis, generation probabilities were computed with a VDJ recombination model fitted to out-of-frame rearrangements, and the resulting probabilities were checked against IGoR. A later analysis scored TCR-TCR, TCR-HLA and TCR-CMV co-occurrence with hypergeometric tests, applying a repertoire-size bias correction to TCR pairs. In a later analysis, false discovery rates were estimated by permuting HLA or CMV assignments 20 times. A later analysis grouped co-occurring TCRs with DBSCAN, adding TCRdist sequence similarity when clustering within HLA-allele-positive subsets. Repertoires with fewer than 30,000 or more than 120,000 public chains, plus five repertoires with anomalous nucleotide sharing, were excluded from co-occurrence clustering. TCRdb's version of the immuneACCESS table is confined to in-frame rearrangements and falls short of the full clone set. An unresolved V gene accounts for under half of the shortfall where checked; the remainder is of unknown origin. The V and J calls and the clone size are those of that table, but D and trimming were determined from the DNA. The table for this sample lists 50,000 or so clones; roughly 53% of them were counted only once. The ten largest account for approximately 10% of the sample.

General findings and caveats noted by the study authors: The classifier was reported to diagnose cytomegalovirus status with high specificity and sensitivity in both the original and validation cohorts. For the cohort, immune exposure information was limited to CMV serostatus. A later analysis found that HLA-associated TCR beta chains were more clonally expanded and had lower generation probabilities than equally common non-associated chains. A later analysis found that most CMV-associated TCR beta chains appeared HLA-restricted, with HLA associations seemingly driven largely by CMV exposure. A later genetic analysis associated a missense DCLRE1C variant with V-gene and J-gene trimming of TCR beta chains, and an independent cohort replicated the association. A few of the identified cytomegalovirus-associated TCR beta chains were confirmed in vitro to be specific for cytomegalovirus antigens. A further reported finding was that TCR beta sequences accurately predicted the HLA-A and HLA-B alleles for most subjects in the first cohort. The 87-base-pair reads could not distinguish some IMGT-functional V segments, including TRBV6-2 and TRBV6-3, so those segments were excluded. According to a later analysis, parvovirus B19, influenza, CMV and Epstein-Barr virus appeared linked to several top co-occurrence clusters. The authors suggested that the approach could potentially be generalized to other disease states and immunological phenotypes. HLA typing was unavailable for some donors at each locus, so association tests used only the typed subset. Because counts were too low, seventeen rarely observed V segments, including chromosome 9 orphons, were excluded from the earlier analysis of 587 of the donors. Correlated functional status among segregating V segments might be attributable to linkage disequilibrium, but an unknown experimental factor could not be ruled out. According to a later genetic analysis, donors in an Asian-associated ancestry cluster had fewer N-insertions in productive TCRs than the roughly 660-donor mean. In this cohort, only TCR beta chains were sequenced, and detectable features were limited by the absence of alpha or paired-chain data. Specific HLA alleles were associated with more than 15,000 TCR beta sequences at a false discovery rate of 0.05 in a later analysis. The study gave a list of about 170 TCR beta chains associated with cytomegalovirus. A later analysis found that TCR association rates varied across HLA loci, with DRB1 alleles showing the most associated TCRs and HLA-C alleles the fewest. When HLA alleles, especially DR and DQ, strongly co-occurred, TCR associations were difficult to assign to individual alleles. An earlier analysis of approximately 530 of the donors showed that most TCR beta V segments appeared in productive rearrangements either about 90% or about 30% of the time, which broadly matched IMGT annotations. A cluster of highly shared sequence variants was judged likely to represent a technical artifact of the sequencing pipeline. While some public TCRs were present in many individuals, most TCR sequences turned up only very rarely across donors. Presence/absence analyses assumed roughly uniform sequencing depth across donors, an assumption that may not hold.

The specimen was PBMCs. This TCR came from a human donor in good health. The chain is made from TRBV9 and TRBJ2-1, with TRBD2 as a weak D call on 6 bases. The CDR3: CASSEDSRDFYNEQFF. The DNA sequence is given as TGTGCCAGCAGCGAGGACTCCCGGGACTTCTACAATGAGCAGTTCTTC.